This T cell receptor (beta chain) was captured by sequencing in a study of cytomegalovirus exposure and HLA in healthy donors. About the research overall: A later analysis reported the same platform for the roughly 120 validation repertoires and the approximately 670 first-cohort repertoires.

This clone was observed a single time. The CDR3 consists of 13 residues. V gave up 5 bases and J gave up 2 bases, with 9 bases separating them. Germline CDR1 is MNHEY and CDR2 is SMNVEV (reference sequence). The donors were members of the validation cohort, which comprised 120 subjects and was separate from the first cohort of some 680 subjects. TCRdb keeps only in-frame clones here, not all; method: immunoSEQ multiplex PCR. The sample records a few hundred thousand clones, around 91% being singletons. The chain uses TRBV27 and TRBJ2-5; D gene unclear. The clonotype originates from a woman in her twenties or thirties in good health and CMV-seronegative. The sequenced sample consisted of PBMCs. CDR3 DNA: TGTGCCAGCAGTATCGGCCAGCAAGAGACCCAGTACTTC. Translating gives CASSIGQQETQYF.